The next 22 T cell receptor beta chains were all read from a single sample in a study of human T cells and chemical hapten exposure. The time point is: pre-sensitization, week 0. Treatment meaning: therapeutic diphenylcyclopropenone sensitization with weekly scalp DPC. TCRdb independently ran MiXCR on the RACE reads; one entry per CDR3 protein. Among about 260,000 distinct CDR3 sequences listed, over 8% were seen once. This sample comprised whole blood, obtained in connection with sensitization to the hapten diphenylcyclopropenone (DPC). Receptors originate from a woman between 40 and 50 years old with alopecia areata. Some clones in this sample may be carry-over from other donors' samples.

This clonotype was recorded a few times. This CDR3 is CASSWEGDPYEQYF. The CDR3, as DNA: TGTGCCAGCAGCTGGGAAGGGGACCCGTACGAGCAGTACTTC. The genes are TRBV7-8 and TRBJ2-7; possibly TRBD1 or TRBD2 for D (5 bases each). The germline gives CDR1 SGHVS, CDR2 FQNEAQ. The CDR3 is 14 amino acids. The V end lost 4 bases, the J end lost 4 bases, and 14 bases lay between the germline ends. The variable domain in full, with the rest retrieved from reference TRBV7-8 and TRBJ2-7, is GAGVSQSPRYKVAKRGQDVALRCDPISGHVSLFWYQQALGQGPEFLTYFQNEAQLDKSGLPSDRFFAERPEGSVSTLKIQRTQQEDSAVYLCASSWEGDPYEQYFGPGTRLTVT.

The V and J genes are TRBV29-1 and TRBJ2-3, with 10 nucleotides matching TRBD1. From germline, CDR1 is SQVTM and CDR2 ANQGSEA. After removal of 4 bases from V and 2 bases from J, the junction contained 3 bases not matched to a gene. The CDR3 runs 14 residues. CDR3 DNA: TGCAGCGTTGGGGGGACAGGGGCCACAGATACGCAGTATTTT. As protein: CSVGGTGATDTQYF.

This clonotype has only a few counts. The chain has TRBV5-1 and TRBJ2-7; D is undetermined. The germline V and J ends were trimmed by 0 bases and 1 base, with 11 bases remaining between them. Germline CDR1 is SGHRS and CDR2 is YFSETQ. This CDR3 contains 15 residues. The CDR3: CASSLGSGESYEQYF. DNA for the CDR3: TGCGCCAGCAGCTTGGGTTCAGGTGAATCCTACGAGCAGTACTTC.

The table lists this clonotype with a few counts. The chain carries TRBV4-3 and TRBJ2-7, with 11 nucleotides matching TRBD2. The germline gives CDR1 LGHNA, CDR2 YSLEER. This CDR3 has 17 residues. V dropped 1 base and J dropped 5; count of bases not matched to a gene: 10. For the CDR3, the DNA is TGCGCCAGCAGCCAAGGACCACTAGCGGGAGCCGGGGACGAGCAGTACTTC. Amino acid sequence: CASSQGPLAGAGDEQYF.

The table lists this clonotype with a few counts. CDR3 bases: TGTGCCAGCAGTTCCGGACTAGCGTACCGCTCCTACGAGCAGTACTTC. It specifies CASSSGLAYRSYEQYF. This sequence joins TRBV2 and TRBJ2-7, with 9 bases matching TRBD2. V gave up 5 bases and J gave up 0 bases; unmatched junction bases: 8. This CDR3 comprises 16 residues. Germline V CDR1 and CDR2: SNHLY, FYNNEI.

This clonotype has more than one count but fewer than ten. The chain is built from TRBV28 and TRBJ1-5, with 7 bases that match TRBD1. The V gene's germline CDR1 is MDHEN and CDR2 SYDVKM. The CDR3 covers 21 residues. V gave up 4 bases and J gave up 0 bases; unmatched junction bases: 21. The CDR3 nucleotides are TGTGCCAGCAGTTCCTCGATCCCGGGACAGCAGCACCTTTATAGCAATCAGCCCCAGCATTTT. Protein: CASSSSIPGQQHLYSNQPQHF.

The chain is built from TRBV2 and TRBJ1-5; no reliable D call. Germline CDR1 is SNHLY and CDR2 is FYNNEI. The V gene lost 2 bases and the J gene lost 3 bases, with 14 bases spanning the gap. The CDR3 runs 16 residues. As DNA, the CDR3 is TGTGCCAGCAGTGAACGACCCTCGTCAACCAATCAGCCCCAGCATTTT. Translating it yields CASSERPSSTNQPQHF.

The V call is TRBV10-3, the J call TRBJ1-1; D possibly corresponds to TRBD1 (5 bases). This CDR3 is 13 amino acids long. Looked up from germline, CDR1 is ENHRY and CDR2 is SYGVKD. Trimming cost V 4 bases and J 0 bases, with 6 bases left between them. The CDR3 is CAISGDLNTEAFF. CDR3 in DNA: TGTGCCATCAGTGGGGACTTGAACACTGAAGCTTTCTTT.

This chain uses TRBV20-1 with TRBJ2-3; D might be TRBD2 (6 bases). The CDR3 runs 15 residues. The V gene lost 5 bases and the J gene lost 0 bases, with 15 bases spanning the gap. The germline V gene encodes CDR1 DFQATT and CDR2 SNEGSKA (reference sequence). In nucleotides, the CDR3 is TGCAGTGCTCCGAATAGCGGAGGGAGCACAGATACGCAGTATTTT. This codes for CSAPNSGGSTDTQYF.

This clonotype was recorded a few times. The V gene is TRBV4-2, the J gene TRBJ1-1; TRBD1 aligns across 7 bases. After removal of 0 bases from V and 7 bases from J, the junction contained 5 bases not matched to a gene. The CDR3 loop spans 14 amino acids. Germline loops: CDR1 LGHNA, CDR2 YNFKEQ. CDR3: CASSQDRGQGEAFF. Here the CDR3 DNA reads TGTGCCAGCAGCCAAGATAGGGGGCAGGGTGAAGCTTTCTTT.

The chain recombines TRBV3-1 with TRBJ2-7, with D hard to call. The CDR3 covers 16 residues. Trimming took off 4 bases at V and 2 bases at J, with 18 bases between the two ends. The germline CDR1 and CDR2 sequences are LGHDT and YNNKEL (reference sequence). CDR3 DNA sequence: TGTGCCAGCAGCCTCAATCCCGGGTACTATGCCTACGAGCAGTACTTC. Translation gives CASSLNPGYYAYEQYF.

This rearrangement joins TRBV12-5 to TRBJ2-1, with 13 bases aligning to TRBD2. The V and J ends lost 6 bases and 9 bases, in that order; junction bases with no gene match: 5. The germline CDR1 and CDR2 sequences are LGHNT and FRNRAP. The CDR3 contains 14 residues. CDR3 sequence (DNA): TGTGCTAGTGGCTCGGGACTAGCGGGACGTGAGCAGTTCTTC. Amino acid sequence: CASGSGLAGREQFF.

Written as DNA, the CDR3 is TGCGCCAGCAGCTTGGGAGGGAGCGGCAATCAGCCCCAGCATTTT. This codes for CASSLGGSGNQPQHF. The rearrangement links TRBV5-1 to TRBJ1-5; D gene ambiguous. The V gene lost 0 bases and the J gene lost 2 bases, with 9 bases spanning the gap. CDR1 SGHRS and CDR2 YFSETQ come from the germline V gene. There are 15 residues in the CDR3.

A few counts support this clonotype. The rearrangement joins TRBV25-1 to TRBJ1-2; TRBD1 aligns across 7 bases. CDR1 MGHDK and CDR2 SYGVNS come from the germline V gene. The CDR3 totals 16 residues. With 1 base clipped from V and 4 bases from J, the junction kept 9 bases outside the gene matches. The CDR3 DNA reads TGTGCCAGCAGTGAATCCCCGGGACAGCCAGCCTATGGCTACACCTTC. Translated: CASSESPGQPAYGYTF.

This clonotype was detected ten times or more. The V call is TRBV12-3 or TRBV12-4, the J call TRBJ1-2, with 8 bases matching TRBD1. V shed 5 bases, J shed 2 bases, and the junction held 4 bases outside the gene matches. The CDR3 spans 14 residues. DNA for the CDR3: TGTGCCAGCAGTCCCGGGACAGGCAACTATGGCTACACCTTC. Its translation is CASSPGTGNYGYTF.

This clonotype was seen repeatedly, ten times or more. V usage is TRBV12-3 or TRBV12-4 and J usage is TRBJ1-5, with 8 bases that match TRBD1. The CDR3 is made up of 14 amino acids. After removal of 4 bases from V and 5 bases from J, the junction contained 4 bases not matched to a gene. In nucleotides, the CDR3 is TGTGCCAGCAGTTCTGGGACAGGCTATCAGCCCCAGCATTTT. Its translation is CASSSGTGYQPQHF.

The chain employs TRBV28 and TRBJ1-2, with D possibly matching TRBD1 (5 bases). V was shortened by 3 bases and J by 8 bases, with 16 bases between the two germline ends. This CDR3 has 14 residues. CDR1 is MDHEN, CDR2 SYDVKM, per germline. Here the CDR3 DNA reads TGTGCCAGCAGTTTTGAGGGGACTTCCCTCGGCTACACCTTC. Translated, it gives CASSFEGTSLGYTF.

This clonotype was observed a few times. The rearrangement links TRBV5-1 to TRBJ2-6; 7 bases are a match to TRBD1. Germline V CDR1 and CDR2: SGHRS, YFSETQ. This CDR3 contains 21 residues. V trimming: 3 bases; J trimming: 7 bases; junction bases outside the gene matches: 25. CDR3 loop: CASSYSTGQAEPRGGANVLTF. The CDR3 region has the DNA TGCGCCAGCAGCTACAGCACTGGACAGGCCGAGCCCCGGGGTGGAGCCAACGTCCTGACTTTC. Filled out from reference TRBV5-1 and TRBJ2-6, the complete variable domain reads KAGVTQTPRYLIKTRGQQVTLSCSPISGHRSVSWYQQTPGQGLQFLFEYFSETQRNKGNFPGRFSGRQFSNSRSEMNVSTLELGDSALYLCASSYSTGQAEPRGGANVLTFGAGSRLTVL.

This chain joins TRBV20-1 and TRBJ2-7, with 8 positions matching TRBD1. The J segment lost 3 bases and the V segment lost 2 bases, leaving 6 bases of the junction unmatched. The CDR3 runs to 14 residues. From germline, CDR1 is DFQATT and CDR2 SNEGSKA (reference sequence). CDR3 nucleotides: TGCAGTGCTAGATCGACAGGGGCCGGCTACGAGCAGTACTTC. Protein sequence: CSARSTGAGYEQYF.

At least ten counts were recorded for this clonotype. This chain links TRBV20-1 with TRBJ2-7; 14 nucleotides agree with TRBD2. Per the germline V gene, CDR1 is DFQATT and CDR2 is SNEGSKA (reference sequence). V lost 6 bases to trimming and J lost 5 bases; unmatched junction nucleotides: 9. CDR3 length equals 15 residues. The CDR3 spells CSADRLAGGYNEQYF. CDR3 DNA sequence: TGCAGTGCCGACCGACTAGCGGGAGGGTATAACGAGCAGTACTTC.

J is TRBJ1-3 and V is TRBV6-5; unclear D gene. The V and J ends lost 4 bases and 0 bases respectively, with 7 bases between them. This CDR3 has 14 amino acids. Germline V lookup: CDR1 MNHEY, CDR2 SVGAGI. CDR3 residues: CASSSSFSGNTIYF. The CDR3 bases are TGTGCCAGCAGTTCAAGTTTCTCTGGAAACACCATATATTTT.

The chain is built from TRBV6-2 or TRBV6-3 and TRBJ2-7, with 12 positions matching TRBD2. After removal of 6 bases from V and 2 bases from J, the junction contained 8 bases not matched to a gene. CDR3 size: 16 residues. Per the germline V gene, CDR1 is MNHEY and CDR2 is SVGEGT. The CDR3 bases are TGTGCCAGCAGCCGACTAGCGGGAGCCATCCCCTACGAGCAGTACTTC. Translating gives CASSRLAGAIPYEQYF.